This TCR beta chain was observed in a study of blood T cell repertoires in COVID-19. At the level of the study: Donors in the United States, Italy and Spain gave samples during acute or convalescent COVID-19. Nucleic acid was either cDNA or gDNA, and it came from T cells, B-cell-depleted T cells, or PBMCs.

This CDR3 spans 18 amino acids. V dropped 5 bases and J dropped 1; count of bases not matched to a gene: 6. Germline V gives CDR1 SEHNR, CDR2 FQNEAQ (reference sequence). In the authors' workflow: The authors estimated nucleated cell counts from reference gene primer amplification. TCRdb's copy holds only in-frame clones and misses some; the assay was immunoSEQ multiplex PCR. V, J and clone size derive from that table, while D and trimming were established from the DNA sequence. The profile shows some 100,000 clones, over 70% of them singletons. The chain recombines TRBV7-9 with TRBJ2-3, with 16 bases that match TRBD2. This receptor was taken from a man aged 60 to 69 with acute or convalescent COVID-19. Sequences were obtained from peripheral blood. The CDR3 sequence: CASSPGLAGGPGTDTQYF. DNA for the CDR3: TGTGCCAGCAGCCCGGGACTAGCGGGAGGGCCGGGCACAGATACGCAGTATTTT.